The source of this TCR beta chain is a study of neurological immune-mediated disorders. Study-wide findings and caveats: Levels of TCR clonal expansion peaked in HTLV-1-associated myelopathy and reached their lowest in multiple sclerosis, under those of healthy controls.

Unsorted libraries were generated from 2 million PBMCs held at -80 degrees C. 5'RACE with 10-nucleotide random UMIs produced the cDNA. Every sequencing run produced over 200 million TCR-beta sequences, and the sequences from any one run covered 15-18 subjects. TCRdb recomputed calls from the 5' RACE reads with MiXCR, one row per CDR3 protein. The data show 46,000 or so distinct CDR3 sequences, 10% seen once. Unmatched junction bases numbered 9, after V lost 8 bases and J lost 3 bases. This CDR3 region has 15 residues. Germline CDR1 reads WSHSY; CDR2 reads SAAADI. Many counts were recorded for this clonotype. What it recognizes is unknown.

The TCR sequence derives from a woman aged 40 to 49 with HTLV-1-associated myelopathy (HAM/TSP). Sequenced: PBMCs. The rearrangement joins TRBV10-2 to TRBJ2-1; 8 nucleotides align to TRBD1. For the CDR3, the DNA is TGCGCCAGCGCTTCCCCCGGGACAGGCTACAATGAGCAGTTCTTC. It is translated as CASASPGTGYNEQFF.